These T cell receptor beta chains were read from a single sample in a study of T cell repertoires in cytomegalovirus infection. Using its own MiXCR run on the reads, TCRdb lists one record per CDR3 protein. The table lists some 230,000 distinct CDR3 sequences, 20% to 25% of them singletons. Source material: CD8+ T cells from PBMCs. The source is a human donor in good health (CMV status not recorded). Some clones in this sample may be carry-over from other donors' samples. Both conserved end residues are part of each CDR3. A D gene is named only where the DNA matches it firmly. Clone size is shown for a subset of rows, as once, few, many or a class of expanded clone.

D | J | length | size | V | CDR3 | DNA
- | TRBJ2-7 | 15 | - | TRBV29-1 | CSVNVNRGLSYEQYF | TGCAGCGTCAATGTCAACAGGGGACTCTCCTACGAGCAGTACTTC
- | TRBJ2-7 | 14 | many | TRBV7-9 | CASNPDTRSYEQYF | TGTGCCAGCAACCCGGACACGCGATCCTACGAGCAGTACTTC
TRBD1 | TRBJ2-2 | 14 | - | TRBV5-1 | CASSGGQGAGELFF | TGCGCCAGCAGCGGAGGACAGGGAGCCGGGGAGCTGTTTTTT
TRBD2 | TRBJ2-1 | 13 | many | TRBV7-2 | CASHGGDWNEQFF | TGTGCCAGTCATGGGGGGGACTGGAATGAGCAGTTCTTC
TRBD1 | TRBJ2-3 | 16 | - | TRBV7-9 | CASSPRTGWGTDTQYF | TGTGCCAGCAGCCCGAGGACAGGGTGGGGCACAGATACGCAGTATTTT
TRBD1 | TRBJ2-1 | 14 | few | TRBV7-9 | CASSLAAGGKEQFF | TGTGCCAGCAGCTTAGCGGCAGGGGGTAAGGAGCAGTTCTTC
- | TRBJ2-2 | 14 | - | TRBV18 | CASSPLENTGELFF | TGTGCCAGCTCACCACTGGAGAACACCGGGGAGCTGTTTTTT
- | TRBJ1-5 | 11 | few | TRBV20-1 | CFLEGNQPQHF | TGCTTCCTGGAAGGCAATCAGCCCCAGCATTTT
TRBD2 | TRBJ2-2 | 18 | few | TRBV19 | CASSPMGLAGANTGELFF | TGTGCCAGTAGTCCGATGGGACTAGCGGGGGCTAACACCGGGGAGCTGTTTTTT
- | TRBJ1-1 | 15 | few | TRBV4-1 | CASSQDLGVSGEAFF | TGCGCCAGCAGCCAAGATCTGGGCGTAAGCGGTGAAGCTTTCTTT